The 13 T cell receptor beta chains reported below all come from one sample, sequenced in a study of immune cell composition in non-small cell lung cancer. Measured with immunoSEQ multiplex PCR; TCRdb has only the in-frame clones, and not every one. This table has roughly 14,000 clones, over 70% appearing once. Sequencing was done on a sample of lung tumor tissue. These TCRs come from a human donor with non-small cell lung cancer.

The chain carries TRBV10-3 and TRBJ1-3; D is perhaps TRBD1 (5 bases). The V and J ends lost 8 bases and 0 bases respectively, with 8 bases between them. The CDR3 length is 13 residues. Germline V gene data show CDR1 as ENHRY and CDR2 as SYGVKD. CDR3 region: CAIGTISGNTIYF. Written as DNA, the CDR3 is TGTGCCATCGGGACTATCTCTGGAAACACCATATATTTT.

The chain has TRBV19 and TRBJ2-3; D unresolved. This CDR3 region has 13 residues. Per the germline V gene, CDR1 is LNHDA and CDR2 is SQIVND (reference sequence). Trimming removed 6 bases at V and 1 base at J, with 8 bases between. The DNA of the CDR3 is TGTGCCAGTAGCCCCCCCGGCACAGATACGCAGTATTTT. Encoded protein: CASSPPGTDTQYF. Full variable domain (outside the CDR3, taken from reference TRBV19 and TRBJ2-3): DGGITQSPKYLFRKEGQNVTLSCEQNLNHDAMYWYRQDPGQGLRLIYYSQIVNDFQKGDIAEGYSVSREKKESFPLTVTSAQKNPTAFYLCASSPPGTDTQYFGPGTRLTVL.

This clone was counted a single time. The chain has TRBV2 and TRBJ2-1; tentative D call: TRBD2 (6 bases). The CDR3 loop spans 14 amino acids. V gave up 6 bases and J gave up 12 bases, with 21 bases separating them. The germline CDR1 and CDR2 sequences are SNHLY and FYNNEI. The CDR3 region has the DNA TGTGCCAGCAGAGGTGGTACCACGGGAGCTGGGCAGTTCTTC. Encoded protein: CASRGGTTGAGQFF. The complete variable domain, with remaining parts taken from reference TRBV2 and TRBJ2-1, reads EPEVTQTPSHQVTQMGQEVILRCVPISNHLYFYWYRQILGQKVEFLVSFYNNEISEKSEIFDDQFSVERPDGSNFTLKIRSTKLEDSAMYFCASRGGTTGAGQFFGPGTRLTVL.

V is TRBV19 and J is TRBJ2-1; D possibly matches TRBD1 or TRBD2 (5 bases each). The CDR3 sequence is 13 residues long. Germline CDR1 LNHDA, CDR2 SQIVND (reference sequence). Trimming shortened V by 7 bases and J by 9 bases, and 16 bases separated the two germline ends. CDR3 coding DNA: TGTGCCAGTACCGGGACGGGAAGAGGTGAGCAGTTCTTC. This gives the protein CASTGTGRGEQFF.

This chain joins TRBV9 and TRBJ2-3, with D possibly called TRBD1 or TRBD2 (5 bases each). This CDR3 contains 15 residues. The germline V gene has CDR1 SGDLS and CDR2 YYNGEE. Deletions cut 2 bases from V and 5 bases from J, with 15 bases between. In DNA, the CDR3 is TGTGCCAGCAGCGTGAGAGCCGGGGCGCTAGATACGCAGTATTTT. Translation gives CASSVRAGALDTQYF.

Only one count was recorded for this clone. This chain uses TRBV28 with TRBJ2-1; 10 positions agree with TRBD2. The CDR3 spans 13 residues. V trimming: 4 bases; J trimming: 7 bases; junction bases outside the gene matches: 1. The germline V gene has CDR1 MDHEN and CDR2 SYDVKM. The CDR3 loop reads CASSSSGGNEQFF. The CDR3 nucleotides are TGTGCCAGCAGTTCTAGCGGGGGTAATGAGCAGTTCTTC. Based on the CDR3 plus reference TRBV28 and TRBJ2-1, the full variable domain is DVKVTQSSRYLVKRTGEKVFLECVQDMDHENMFWYRQDPGLGLRLIYFSYDVKMKEKGDIPEGYSVSREKKERFSLILESASTNQTSMYLCASSSSGGNEQFFGPGTRLTVL.

The chain is built from TRBV9 and TRBJ2-2, with TRBD2 matching 12 bases. Germline V gene lookup returns CDR1 SGDLS and CDR2 YYNGEE. Trimming took 0 bases from V and 6 from J; bases not matched to a gene: 3. This CDR3 spans 16 amino acids. This chain's CDR3 is CASSVVASGGAGELFF. In nucleotides, the CDR3 is TGTGCCAGCAGCGTAGTGGCTAGCGGGGGGGCCGGGGAGCTGTTTTTT.

This rearrangement joins TRBV19 to TRBJ2-3; TRBD1 aligns across 7 bases. J was trimmed by 2 bases and V by 6 bases; bases with no gene match: 11. The germline CDR1 and CDR2 sequences are LNHDA and SQIVND (reference sequence). The CDR3 runs 16 residues. CDR3 DNA: TGTGCCAGTAGCATTAGGGGGCTTTTGACCACAGATACGCAGTATTTT. Protein product: CASSIRGLLTTDTQYF.

The V and J genes are TRBV28 and TRBJ2-3; 15 bases align to TRBD2. The CDR3 is made up of 18 amino acids. Germline V gene sequence: CDR1 MDHEN, CDR2 SYDVKM. V lost 4 bases, J lost 5 bases, and 10 bases stayed unmatched. CDR3 residues: CASSSTTGTSGRLDTQYF. The DNA of the CDR3 is TGTGCCAGCAGTTCAACTACTGGGACTAGCGGGAGGTTAGATACGCAGTATTTT. Looking up the rest from reference TRBV28 and TRBJ2-3 gives the full variable domain: DVKVTQSSRYLVKRTGEKVFLECVQDMDHENMFWYRQDPGLGLRLIYFSYDVKMKEKGDIPEGYSVSREKKERFSLILESASTNQTSMYLCASSSTTGTSGRLDTQYFGPGTRLTVL.

This clone was counted a few times. The V gene is TRBV7-9, the J gene TRBJ2-5; D remains unclear. Trimming cost V 5 bases and J 1 base, with 11 bases left between them. CDR1 and CDR2 from the germline V gene are SEHNR and FQNEAQ (reference sequence). The CDR3 sequence is 14 residues long. CDR3 loop: CASSATAIQETQYF. The CDR3 bases are TGTGCCAGCAGCGCAACAGCGATCCAAGAGACCCAGTACTTC.

The rearrangement joins TRBV7-3 to TRBJ2-2, with D perhaps TRBD2 (6 bases). CDR1 and CDR2 (germline): SGHTA, FQGTGA. The CDR3 consists of 18 residues. V was clipped by 0 bases and J by 2 bases, with 16 bases between them. In DNA form, the CDR3 reads TGTGCCAGCAGCTTAACGCCTAGCGATTATTATAACACCGGGGAGCTGTTTTTT. Translation: CASSLTPSDYYNTGELFF.

The V gene is TRBV28, the J gene TRBJ2-2; D is tentatively TRBD1 or TRBD2 (7 bases each). The V and J ends lost 6 bases and 7 bases respectively, with 21 bases between them. The CDR3 extends over 16 amino acids. CDR1 MDHEN and CDR2 SYDVKM come from the germline V gene. The CDR3 loop is CASRARGGGSGGELFF. The CDR3 nucleotides read TGTGCCAGCAGGGCCAGGGGGGGAGGAAGTGGCGGGGAGCTGTTTTTT.

The gene calls are TRBV5-1 and TRBJ1-1; 7 bases map to TRBD1. Looked up from germline, CDR1 is SGHRS and CDR2 is YFSETQ. After removal of 2 bases from V and 1 base from J, the junction contained 5 bases not matched to a gene. This CDR3 has 15 amino acids. CDR3 nucleotides: TGCGCCAGCAGCTTCCTACAGGGGACGAACACTGAAGCTTTCTTT. Its protein is CASSFLQGTNTEAFF.